This passage covers 9 T cell receptor beta chains from one sample sequenced in a study of OX40 agonist ivuxolimab in advanced cancers. Produced via immunoSEQ multiplex PCR; TCRdb's table is partial and in-frame only. The sample holds fewer than 80,000 clones, around 90% seen once. Source: CD4+ or CD8+ T cells sorted from blood, taken in a trial of the OX40 agonist ivuxolimab. The source of these receptors is an adult with an advanced solid tumor such as melanoma, head and neck, liver or kidney cancer.

The chain recombines TRBV10-1 with TRBJ1-4; tentative D call: TRBD1 (5 bases). Germline values: CDR1 WNHNN, CDR2 SYGVQD (reference sequence). The CDR3 contains 17 residues. V lost 4 bases to trimming and J lost 0 bases, with 15 bases between them. DNA for the CDR3: TGCGCCAGCAGTGCGATTGGGACGGAATCAACTAATGAAAAACTGTTTTTT. Its translation: CASSAIGTESTNEKLFF.

The chain couples TRBV15 to TRBJ2-4; D gene ambiguous. CDR1 is LNHNV and CDR2 is YYDKDF in the germline V gene (reference sequence). Trimming removed 11 bases at V and 0 bases at J, with 23 bases between. The CDR3 is 17 amino acids. The CDR3 nucleotides are TGTGCCCTATGCCACCAGCTACCGGACCTAGCCAAAAACATTCAGTACTTC. This encodes CALCHQLPDLAKNIQYF.

The table lists this clone with a few counts. This rearrangement joins TRBV5-6 to TRBJ2-7; D could derive from TRBD1 or TRBD2 (5 bases each). Trimming removed 5 bases from V and 2 bases from J, with 11 bases in between. Germline loops: CDR1 SGHDT, CDR2 YYEEEE. The CDR3 totals 13 residues. Here the CDR3 reads CASSRDGAYEQYF. The CDR3 DNA reads TGTGCCAGCAGTCGGGACGGAGCCTACGAGCAGTACTTC.

The rearrangement uses TRBV7-6 and TRBJ2-3, with TRBD1 identical over 10 bases. This CDR3 contains 16 residues. V shed 1 base, J shed 6 bases, and the junction held 7 bases outside the gene matches. Per germline, CDR1 SGHVS and CDR2 FNYEAQ. The CDR3 DNA follows: TGTGCCAGCAGCTTAGTCGAGACAGGGGGCAGCGATACGCAGTATTTT. Residues: CASSLVETGGSDTQYF.

V gene TRBV9 combines with J gene TRBJ1-4, with TRBD1 as a possible D gene (5 bases). Per the germline V gene, CDR1 is SGDLS and CDR2 is YYNGEE. This CDR3 region has 17 residues. V lost 0 bases to trimming and J lost 3 bases, with 15 bases between them. The CDR3 coding sequence is TGTGCCAGCAGCGTAGCAGGGAACTCATTAGCTAATGAAAAACTGTTTTTT. Translated: CASSVAGNSLANEKLFF.

V is TRBV5-8 and J is TRBJ1-6; D remains ambiguous. The CDR3 sequence is 16 residues long. Trimming took off 0 bases at V and 8 bases at J, with 15 bases between the two ends. CDR1 and CDR2 (germline): SGHTS, YDEGEE. The CDR3, as DNA: TGTGCCAGCAGCTTGGGCGTGCTAAGGGATGATTCACCCCTCCACTTT. Translation gives CASSLGVLRDDSPLHF.

The chain uses TRBV7-2 and TRBJ2-5; 7 bases are a match to TRBD2. Germline V gives CDR1 SGHTA, CDR2 FQGNSA. The CDR3 extends over 15 amino acids. J gave up 4 bases and V 1 base, and 6 bases lay outside the gene matches. This CDR3 reads CASSLVSGVIETQYF. CDR3 nucleotide sequence: TGTGCCAGCAGCTTAGTAAGCGGGGTTATAGAGACCCAGTACTTC.

The chain has TRBV28 and TRBJ1-4, with 10 bases fitting TRBD1. CDR3 length: 15 amino acids. Germline CDR1 MDHEN, CDR2 SYDVKM. V gave up 4 bases and J gave up 3 bases; unmatched junction bases: 2. The DNA of the CDR3 is TGTGCCAGCAGTTCAGGACAGGGGGCTAATGAAAAACTGTTTTTT. It specifies CASSSGQGANEKLFF.

The chain recombines TRBV11-2 with TRBJ1-2; 7 positions match TRBD1. This CDR3 has 17 amino acids. The V gene end was trimmed by 0 bases and the J gene end by 4 bases; junction bases not matched to a gene: 11. CDR1 SGHAT and CDR2 FQNNGV come from the germline V gene. DNA for the CDR3: TGTGCCAGCAGCTTAGAAGCGGGAGAGGGGGCTTTCTATGGCTACACCTTC. This translates into CASSLEAGEGAFYGYTF. Full variable domain (rest looked up from reference TRBV11-2 and TRBJ1-2): EAGVAQSPRYKIIEKRQSVAFWCNPISGHATLYWYQQILGQGPKLLIQFQNNGVVDDSQLPKDRFSAERLKGVDSTLKIQPAKLEDSAVYLCASSLEAGEGAFYGYTFGSGTRLTVV.